One and the same sample provided the 15 T cell receptor beta chains below, sequenced in a study of control samples from healthy donors and cancer patients. This table comes from immunoSEQ multiplex PCR, and its TCRdb copy is limited to in-frame clones, with some not included. The sample includes about 130,000 clones, over 75% of them seen just once. Sequencing was performed on blood. The source of these receptors is a man aged 35 to 55 in good health.

The sample holds one count of this clone. The genes are TRBV4-1 and TRBJ1-2, with a possible D match to TRBD1 (5 bases). CDR1 is MGHRA, CDR2 YSYEKL, per germline. V was clipped by 0 bases and J by 7 bases, with 9 bases between them. The CDR3 loop spans 13 amino acids. The CDR3: CASSQDGAGGYTF. DNA for the CDR3: TGCGCCAGCAGCCAAGATGGGGCAGGTGGCTACACCTTC.

The V and J genes are TRBV6-2 or TRBV6-3 and TRBJ2-2; D is possibly TRBD1 or TRBD2 (5 bases each). This CDR3 is 18 amino acids long. The germline V gene has CDR1 MNHEY and CDR2 SVGEGT. V lost 6 bases to trimming and J lost 6 bases, with 26 bases between them. CDR3 DNA: TGTGCCAGCAGCTATATCCCGCCGGGGACGGGAAACGCCGGGGAGCTGTTTTTT. Its translation is CASSYIPPGTGNAGELFF.

The rearrangement uses TRBV19 and TRBJ1-5, with D unclear. The germline gives CDR1 LNHDA, CDR2 SQIVND (reference sequence). Trimming removed 0 bases at V and 4 bases at J, with 13 bases between. The CDR3 extends over 16 amino acids. The CDR3 reads CASSIDLGSWNQPQHF. The CDR3 region has the DNA TGTGCCAGTAGTATAGATCTGGGAAGTTGGAATCAGCCCCAGCATTTT.

J is TRBJ2-5 and V is TRBV30; D gene uncertain. Trimming stripped 2 bases from V and 1 base from J, with 11 bases between. The CDR3 is 14 amino acids. Germline loops: CDR1 GTSNPN, CDR2 SVGIG (reference sequence). CDR3 bases: TGTGCCTGGAGTAATCGTTGGGGCCAAGAGACCCAGTACTTC. Protein: CAWSNRWGQETQYF.

The chain uses TRBV5-6 and TRBJ1-2; the D gene is possibly TRBD1 (5 bases). From germline, CDR1 is SGHDT and CDR2 YYEEEE. The CDR3 loop spans 12 amino acids. The V end lost 2 bases, the J end lost 8 bases, and 10 bases lay between the germline ends. The CDR3 protein is CASSFWGYGYTF. The CDR3 DNA reads TGTGCCAGCAGCTTCTGGGGGTACGGCTACACCTTC.

V gene TRBV10-1 combines with J gene TRBJ2-5; 7 bases fit TRBD1. The CDR3 extends over 16 amino acids. Per germline, CDR1 WNHNN and CDR2 SYGVQD (reference sequence). The V and J ends lost 2 bases and 5 bases, in that order; junction bases with no gene match: 11. Here the CDR3 DNA reads TGCGCCAGCAGTGAGCAACCACAGGGGTATGGCGAGACCCAGTACTTC. Amino acids: CASSEQPQGYGETQYF.

There are a few counts of this clone. J is TRBJ2-7 and V is TRBV2; D perhaps matches TRBD1 (5 bases). Trimming removed 6 bases from V and 0 bases from J, with 15 bases in between. From germline, CDR1 is SNHLY and CDR2 FYNNEI. This CDR3 region has 15 residues. In nucleotides, the CDR3 is TGTGCCAGCAGGGACCCACAGGTCAGCTCCTACGAGCAGTACTTC. Its protein product is CASRDPQVSSYEQYF. Full variable domain (missing parts from reference TRBV2 and TRBJ2-7): EPEVTQTPSHQVTQMGQEVILRCVPISNHLYFYWYRQILGQKVEFLVSFYNNEISEKSEIFDDQFSVERPDGSNFTLKIRSTKLEDSAMYFCASRDPQVSSYEQYFGPGTRLTVT.

J is TRBJ2-2 and V is TRBV6-5, with a weak D call TRBD1 (7 bases). The germline gives CDR1 MNHEY, CDR2 SVGAGI. V gave up 7 bases and J gave up 5 bases, with 14 bases separating them. The CDR3 sequence is 14 residues long. The CDR3 sequence: CASTRDSGTGELFF. The CDR3 DNA sequence: TGTGCCAGCACTCGGGACAGCGGGACCGGGGAGCTGTTTTTT.

The J gene is TRBJ1-1, the V gene TRBV27; D call uncertain. Germline lookup yields CDR1 MNHEY and CDR2 SMNVEV (reference sequence). V was clipped by 4 bases and J by 1 base, with 7 bases between them. There are 13 residues in the CDR3. CDR3 coding DNA: TGTGCCAGCAGTTACCGGGGGAACACTGAAGCTTTCTTT. Amino acids: CASSYRGNTEAFF.

This chain joins TRBV9 and TRBJ2-3, with D perhaps matching TRBD2 (6 bases). Germline assignment: CDR1 SGDLS and CDR2 YYNGEE. V lost 3 bases to trimming and J lost 10 bases, with 12 bases between them. The CDR3 covers 12 residues. This CDR3 is CASSARGYSQYF. In nucleotides, the CDR3 is TGTGCCAGCAGCGCCCGGGGGTATTCGCAGTATTTT. The variable domain in full, completed from reference TRBV9 and TRBJ2-3, reads DSGVTQTPKHLITATGQRVTLRCSPRSGDLSVYWYQQSLDQGLQFLIQYYNGEERAKGNILERFSAQQFPDLHSELNLSSLELGDSALYFCASSARGYSQYFGPGTRLTVL.

This sequence joins TRBV25-1 and TRBJ1-1; possible D gene TRBD1, 6 bases. V was trimmed by 2 bases and J by 1 base, leaving 11 bases between them. The CDR3 extends over 15 amino acids. Germline V lookup: CDR1 MGHDK, CDR2 SYGVNS. DNA of the CDR3: TGTGCCAGCAGTGAACTCGCAGGGGCGAACACTGAAGCTTTCTTT. Translation: CASSELAGANTEAFF.

This chain joins TRBV7-6 and TRBJ1-3; tentative D call: TRBD1 (6 bases). Per germline, CDR1 SGHVS and CDR2 FNYEAQ. CDR3 size: 16 residues. V was shortened by 1 base and J by 2 bases, with 12 bases between the two germline ends. CDR3 coding DNA: TGTGCCAGCAGCTTAGTCGGCGGGGGGCCTGGAAACACCATATATTTT. Its translation: CASSLVGGGPGNTIYF.

The genes are TRBV9 and TRBJ2-2; possibly TRBD2 for D (6 bases). The length of the CDR3 is 15 residues. Germline-derived CDR1 and CDR2 are SGDLS and YYNGEE. Deletions cut 0 bases from V and 3 bases from J, with 9 bases between. CDR3 DNA: TGTGCCAGCAGCGTAGGGGGGGTTCACACCGGGGAGCTGTTTTTT. Amino acids: CASSVGGVHTGELFF.

V usage is TRBV27 and J usage is TRBJ2-3, with D unclear. V was shortened by 3 bases and J by 0 bases, with 7 bases between the two germline ends. The CDR3 totals 14 residues. Germline CDR1 is MNHEY and CDR2 is SMNVEV (reference sequence). The CDR3 bases are TGTGCCAGCAGTTTTTTAGCAAGCACAGATACGCAGTATTTT. Translating gives CASSFLASTDTQYF.

This chain connects TRBV19 to TRBJ2-1; TRBD2 matches at 11 bases. J lost 4 bases, V lost 5 bases, and 4 bases had no gene match. The CDR3 sequence is 15 residues long. CDR1 and CDR2 from the germline V gene are LNHDA and SQIVND (reference sequence). The CDR3 nucleotides read TGTGCCAGTAGTCAGTCTAGCGGGGGGTACAATGAGCAGTTCTTC. It translates to CASSQSSGGYNEQFF. The whole variable domain, remainder taken from reference TRBV19 and TRBJ2-1, is DGGITQSPKYLFRKEGQNVTLSCEQNLNHDAMYWYRQDPGQGLRLIYYSQIVNDFQKGDIAEGYSVSREKKESFPLTVTSAQKNPTAFYLCASSQSSGGYNEQFFGPGTRLTVL.